This passage covers 24 T cell receptor beta chains from one sample sequenced in a study of shared clonotypes between healthy human individuals. Assay used: immunoSEQ multiplex PCR; TCRdb lists only in-frame clones, some missing. The sample has about 1.5 million clones, roughly 96% seen once; the top ten hold about 1.2%. Sequencing input: naive CD4+ T cells sorted from blood. Subset reported: CD45RA+ positively selected. All receptors come from a man aged 25 to 40 in good health.

J is TRBJ2-2 and V is TRBV4-2, with unresolved D. The CDR3 spans 15 residues. CDR1 is LGHNA, CDR2 YNFKEQ, per germline. Deletions cut 3 bases from V and 4 bases from J, with 12 bases between. The CDR3 coding sequence is TGTGCCAGCAGCCAGGTTGAGTTGTCCACCGGGGAGCTGTTTTTT. Its protein product is CASSQVELSTGELFF.

The V call is TRBV18, the J call TRBJ2-5; tentatively, D is TRBD1 (6 bases). Trimming stripped 6 bases from V and 1 base from J, with 12 bases between. This CDR3 region has 14 residues. Per the germline V gene, CDR1 is KGHSH and CDR2 is LQKENI. The CDR3 reads CASSFDRSQETQYF. CDR3 nucleotide sequence: TGTGCCAGCTCCTTCGACAGGTCCCAAGAGACCCAGTACTTC. Drawing the rest from reference TRBV18 and TRBJ2-5, the complete variable domain is NAGVMQNPRHLVRRRGQEARLRCSPMKGHSHVYWYRQLPEEGLKFMVYLQKENIIDESGMPKERFSAEFPKEGPSILRIQQVVRGDSAAYFCASSFDRSQETQYFGPGTRLLVL.

The chain links TRBV18 to TRBJ2-7; D not resolved. Germline CDR1 and CDR2: KGHSH and LQKENI. This CDR3 contains 15 residues. The V gene lost 0 bases and the J gene lost 6 bases, with 15 bases spanning the gap. The CDR3 coding sequence is TGTGCCAGCTCACCACCGGGCCAAACGTTCTCCGAGCAGTACTTC. Its protein product is CASSPPGQTFSEQYF.

The chain joins TRBV6-6 to TRBJ2-7; no firm D call. CDR1 is MNHNY, CDR2 SVGAGI, per germline (reference sequence). V lost 5 bases to trimming and J lost 7 bases, with 9 bases between them. There are 11 residues in the CDR3. CDR3 sequence: CASSSSREQYF. The CDR3 DNA sequence: TGTGCCAGCAGTAGCTCTCGGGAGCAGTACTTC.

The chain combines TRBV9 with TRBJ2-2; no clear D. The CDR3 sequence is 14 residues long. V shed 0 bases and J shed 6 bases, with 9 bases lying between them. Germline V gene lookup returns CDR1 SGDLS and CDR2 YYNGEE. The CDR3 reads CASSVARLAGELFF. The CDR3 nucleotides are TGTGCCAGCAGCGTAGCTCGGTTGGCCGGGGAGCTGTTTTTT.

This chain joins TRBV6-1 and TRBJ2-2, with D hard to call. Trimming removed 5 bases from V and 1 base from J, with 8 bases in between. Germline assignment: CDR1 MNHNS and CDR2 SASEGT. The CDR3 extends over 14 amino acids. The CDR3: CASSKRQNTGELFF. DNA of the CDR3: TGTGCCAGCAGTAAGAGACAGAACACCGGGGAGCTGTTTTTT.

On this clone: Other DNA sequences from this sample encode an identical CDR3 as well. The J gene is TRBJ1-2, the V gene TRBV6-6; D is unresolved. The germline V gene has CDR1 MNHNY and CDR2 SVGAGI (reference sequence). V lost 2 bases and J lost 2, with 12 bases in between. The CDR3 extends over 15 amino acids. The chain's CDR3 is CASSYQAGANYGYTF. Here the CDR3 DNA reads TGTGCCAGCAGTTACCAGGCAGGAGCCAACTATGGCTACACCTTC.

V is TRBV18 and J is TRBJ2-7; tentatively, D is TRBD2 (7 bases). The CDR3 is 13 amino acids. Trimming took 6 bases from V and 3 from J, leaving 12 bases between them. The germline gives CDR1 KGHSH, CDR2 LQKENI. The CDR3: CASSRGANYEQYF. CDR3 coding DNA: TGTGCCAGCTCCCGGGGGGCGAACTACGAGCAGTACTTC.

The rearrangement links TRBV28 to TRBJ2-1; D gene ambiguous. Trimming removed 5 bases at V and 0 bases at J, with 8 bases between. CDR1 and CDR2 (germline): MDHEN, SYDVKM. The CDR3 is 14 amino acids. CDR3 sequence: CASSGPGSYNEQFF. As DNA, the CDR3 is TGTGCCAGCAGTGGCCCTGGCTCCTACAATGAGCAGTTCTTC.

This clone was seen only once. V usage is TRBV18 and J usage is TRBJ2-1; TRBD2 matches at 9 bases. The CDR3 extends over 17 amino acids. In germline, CDR1 is KGHSH, CDR2 LQKENI. V shed 2 bases and J 2 bases; nucleotides not matched to a gene: 7. The CDR3 here is CASSPEVASGTYNEQFF. CDR3 coding DNA: TGTGCCAGCTCACCAGAGGTAGCTAGCGGGACCTACAATGAGCAGTTCTTC.

CDR3 DNA: TGTGCCAGCAGCTCGGGACTAGCGGGAGGCACCGGGGAGCTGTTTTTT. Protein sequence: CASSSGLAGGTGELFF. This sequence joins TRBV7-2 and TRBJ2-2, with 15 bases matching TRBD2. The V segment lost 4 bases and the J segment 4 bases; nucleotides outside the gene matches: 1. The germline V gene has CDR1 SGHTA and CDR2 FQGNSA. This CDR3 spans 16 amino acids.

This clone was picked up a small number of times. The chain employs TRBV21-1 and TRBJ1-1. TRBV21-1 is labeled a pseudogene. The CDR3 runs 12 residues. CDR3 nucleotide sequence: TGTGCCAGCAGCAAGGGACACACTGAAGCTTTCTTT. This translates into CASSKGHTEAFF.

The rearrangement links TRBV7-2 to TRBJ2-2; D assignment may be TRBD1 or TRBD2 (5 bases each). Deletions cut 3 bases from V and 8 bases from J, with 22 bases between. The V gene's germline CDR1 is SGHTA and CDR2 FQGNSA. This CDR3 comprises 17 residues. The DNA of the CDR3 is TGTGCCAGCAGCTTTCACTGGGACGGCTTTTCGAAGGGGGAGCTGTTTTTT. It codes for CASSFHWDGFSKGELFF.

The rearrangement links TRBV6-1 to TRBJ2-4; D not resolved. The V end was cut by 3 bases, the J end by 6 bases, with 9 bases between. CDR1 is MNHNS and CDR2 is SASEGT in the germline V gene. The CDR3 totals 13 residues. DNA for the CDR3: TGTGCCAGCAGTGATTGGGCGAGAAACATTCAGTACTTC. Encoded protein: CASSDWARNIQYF.

This clone showed up just once. V gene TRBV27 combines with J gene TRBJ1-2; D is ambiguous. V was pared by 1 base and J by 8 bases, with 14 bases between. The CDR3 sequence is 14 residues long. Germline CDR1 MNHEY, CDR2 SMNVEV (reference sequence). As DNA, the CDR3 is TGTGCCAGCAGTTTATATGCTGGGCTTGGGGGCTACACCTTC. Translation: CASSLYAGLGGYTF.

The rearrangement uses TRBV28 and TRBJ1-2, with D uncertain. The CDR3 sequence is 11 residues long. The V and J ends lost 6 bases and 14 bases respectively, with 16 bases between them. From germline, CDR1 is MDHEN and CDR2 SYDVKM. CDR3: CASREFWTWTF. CDR3 nucleotides: TGTGCCAGCAGGGAGTTTTGGACCTGGACCTTC.

The rearrangement uses TRBV19 and TRBJ2-2, with 7 positions matching TRBD1. The germline V gene has CDR1 LNHDA and CDR2 SQIVND (reference sequence). This CDR3 is 16 amino acids long. Losses at the gene ends were 3 bases for V and 4 bases for J; bases not matched to a gene: 8. Here the CDR3 DNA reads TGTGCCAGTAGTATCTTAACAGGGGTGGGCACCGGGGAGCTGTTTTTT. Its protein is CASSILTGVGTGELFF.

The chain employs TRBV7-9 and TRBJ1-4, with 8 bases matching TRBD1. Germline V CDR1 and CDR2: SEHNR, FQNEAQ (reference sequence). The length of the CDR3 is 17 residues. Unmatched junction bases numbered 9, after V lost 1 base and J lost 5 bases. The CDR3 DNA is TGTGCCAGCAGCTTAGTAGGACAGGGAAGGGTAAATGAAAAACTGTTTTTT. This translates into CASSLVGQGRVNEKLFF.

The rearrangement joins TRBV27 to TRBJ2-3; D tentatively reads TRBD1 or TRBD2 (5 bases each). V lost 3 bases and J 1 base, leaving 11 bases between the germline ends. Germline values: CDR1 MNHEY, CDR2 SMNVEV (reference sequence). The CDR3 extends over 15 amino acids. CDR3 bases: TGTGCCAGCAGTTTCGCTGGGACGGGCACAGATACGCAGTATTTT. This codes for CASSFAGTGTDTQYF.

CDR3 DNA sequence: TGTGCCAGTAGTGCCATCCTCAGTAGTGTTTATCAGCCCCAGCATTTT. It translates to CASSAILSSVYQPQHF. The rearrangement joins TRBV19 to TRBJ1-5, with unresolved D. The CDR3 has 16 amino acids. Trimming took 5 bases from V and 5 from J, leaving 19 bases between them. Germline V gene sequence: CDR1 LNHDA, CDR2 SQIVND (reference sequence).

V gene TRBV7-9 combines with J gene TRBJ1-1, with D hard to call. Between the trimmed V and J ends, which lost 1 base and 0 bases, there was a span of 9 bases. Germline assignment: CDR1 SEHNR and CDR2 FQNEAQ (reference sequence). The CDR3 runs to 15 residues. Here the CDR3 reads CASSLEPAVNTEAFF. In DNA, the CDR3 is TGTGCCAGCAGCTTAGAACCGGCAGTGAACACTGAAGCTTTCTTT.

DNA for the CDR3: TGTGCCAGCAGTTTAGGCCTAGCGGAAAAGAGAGGGTCCTACAATGAGCAGTTCTTC. As protein: CASSLGLAEKRGSYNEQFF. The chain couples TRBV28 to TRBJ2-1, with 7 bases aligning to TRBD2. The V segment lost 2 bases and the J segment 1 base; nucleotides outside the gene matches: 14. CDR1 and CDR2 (germline): MDHEN, SYDVKM. The CDR3 consists of 19 residues.

This clone was seen a single time. This chain joins TRBV28 and TRBJ1-1; D is uncertain. CDR3 length equals 15 residues. Germline lookup yields CDR1 MDHEN and CDR2 SYDVKM. With 2 bases removed from V and 1 base from J, the gap between germline ends came to 11 bases. CDR3 coding DNA: TGTGCCAGCAGTTTAGGAGGTTGGGGGAACACTGAAGCTTTCTTT. It specifies CASSLGGWGNTEAFF.

Concerning this clone itself: The sample has other DNA sequences that encode this CDR3 too. The CDR3 sequence: CASSQPPGGAGIYEQYF. The CDR3 DNA is TGCGCCAGCAGCCAACCTCCTGGCGGTGCCGGGATCTACGAGCAGTACTTC. This chain connects TRBV4-1 to TRBJ2-7; the D gene is possibly TRBD2 (5 bases). CDR3 length: 17 amino acids. Trimming shortened V by 2 bases and J by 3 bases, and 20 bases separated the two germline ends. Germline CDR1 reads MGHRA; CDR2 reads YSYEKL.